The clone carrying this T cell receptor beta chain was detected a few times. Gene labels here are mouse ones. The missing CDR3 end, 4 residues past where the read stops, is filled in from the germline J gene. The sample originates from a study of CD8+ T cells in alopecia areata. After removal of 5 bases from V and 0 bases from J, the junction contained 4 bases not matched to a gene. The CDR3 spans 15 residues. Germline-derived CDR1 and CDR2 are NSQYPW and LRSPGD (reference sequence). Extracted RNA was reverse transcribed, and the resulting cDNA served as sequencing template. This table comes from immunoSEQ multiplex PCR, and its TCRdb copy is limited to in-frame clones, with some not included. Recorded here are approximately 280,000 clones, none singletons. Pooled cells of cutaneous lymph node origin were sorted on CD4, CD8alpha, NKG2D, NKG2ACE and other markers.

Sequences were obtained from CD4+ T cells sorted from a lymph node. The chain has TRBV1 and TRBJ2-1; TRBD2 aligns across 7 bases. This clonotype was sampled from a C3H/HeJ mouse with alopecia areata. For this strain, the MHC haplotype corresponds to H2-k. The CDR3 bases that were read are TGCACCTGCAGTATCTGGGGGACTAACTATGCT. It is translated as CTCSIWGTNYA. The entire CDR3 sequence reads CTCSIWGTNYAEQFF.